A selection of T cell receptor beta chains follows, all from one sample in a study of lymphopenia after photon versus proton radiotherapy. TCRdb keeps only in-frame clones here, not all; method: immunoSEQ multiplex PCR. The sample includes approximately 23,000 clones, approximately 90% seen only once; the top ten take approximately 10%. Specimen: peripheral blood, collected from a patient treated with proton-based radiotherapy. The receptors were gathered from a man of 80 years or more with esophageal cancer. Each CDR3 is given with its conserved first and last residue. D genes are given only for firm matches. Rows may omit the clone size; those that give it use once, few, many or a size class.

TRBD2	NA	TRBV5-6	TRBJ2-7	CASSLSGTSYSNYYEQYF	TGTGCCAGCAGCTTGTCCGGGACTAGCTACTCCAATTACTACGAGCAGTACTTC
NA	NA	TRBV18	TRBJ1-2	CASSPSRDRAYGYTF	TGTGCCAGCTCACCCTCCCGGGACCGGGCCTATGGCTACACCTTC
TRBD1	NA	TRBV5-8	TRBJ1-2	CASSYDRAWGYTF	TGTGCCAGCAGCTATGACAGGGCCTGGGGCTACACCTTC
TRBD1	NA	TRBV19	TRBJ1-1	CASRRQGTNTEAFF	TGTGCCAGTAGGAGACAGGGGACGAACACTGAAGCTTTCTTT
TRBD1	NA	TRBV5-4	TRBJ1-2	CASSFQGGQGYTF	TGTGCCAGCAGCTTCCAAGGGGGCCAGGGCTACACCTTC
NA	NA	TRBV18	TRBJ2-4	CASSPSPLAKNIQYF	TGTGCCAGCTCACCATCGCCACTAGCCAAAAACATTCAGTACTTC
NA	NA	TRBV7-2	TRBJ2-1	CASSLVADSYNEQFF	TGTGCCAGCAGCTTAGTCGCAGACTCCTACAATGAGCAGTTCTTC
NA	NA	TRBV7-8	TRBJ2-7	CASNRQPSSYEQYF	TGTGCCAGCAACCGACAGCCGAGCTCCTACGAGCAGTACTTC
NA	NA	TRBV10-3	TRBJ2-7	CAISPTRAQGPLYGQYF	TGTGCCATCAGCCCAACCCGAGCCCAGGGGCCGCTGTACGGGCAGTACTTC
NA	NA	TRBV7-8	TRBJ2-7	CASSLTGEGYEQYF	TGTGCCAGCAGCTTAACAGGGGAGGGCTACGAGCAGTACTTC
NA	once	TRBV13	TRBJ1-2	CASSSRRNYGYTF	TGTGCCAGCAGCTCCAGACGAAACTATGGCTACACCTTC
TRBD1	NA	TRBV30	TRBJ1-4	CALRQGTNEKLFF	TGTGCCTTGAGACAGGGGACTAATGAAAAACTGTTTTTT
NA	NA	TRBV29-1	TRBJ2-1	CSVVVRGEEQFF	TGCAGCGTTGTAGTCAGGGGGGAAGAGCAGTTCTTC
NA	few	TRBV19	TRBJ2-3	CASRGHGTDTQYF	TGTGCCAGTAGGGGGCACGGCACAGATACGCAGTATTTT
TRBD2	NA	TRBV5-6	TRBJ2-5	CASSFSGRWETQYF	TGTGCCAGCAGCTTTAGCGGGAGATGGGAGACCCAGTACTTC
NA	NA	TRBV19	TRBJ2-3	CATHGGGRTQYF	TGTGCCACCCATGGGGGGGGGCGGACGCAGTATTTT
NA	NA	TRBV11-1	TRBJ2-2	CASSLTRGTGELFF	TGTGCCAGCAGCCTAACCAGGGGAACCGGGGAGCTGTTTTTT
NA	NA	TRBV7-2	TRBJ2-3	CASSFQVTQYF	TGTGCCAGCAGCTTCCAGGTTACGCAGTATTTT
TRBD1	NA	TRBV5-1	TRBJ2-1	CASSLRQGDYNEQFF	TGCGCCAGCAGCTTGAGGCAGGGGGACTACAATGAGCAGTTCTTC
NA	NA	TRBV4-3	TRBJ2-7	CASSLTDRFSEQYF	TGCGCCAGCAGCCTTACCGACCGATTCAGCGAGCAGTACTTC
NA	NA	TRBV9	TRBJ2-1	CASSVVGASSYNEQFF	TGTGCCAGCAGCGTAGTTGGGGCGAGCTCCTACAATGAGCAGTTCTTC
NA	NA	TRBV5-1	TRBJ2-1	CASSLATSYEQFF	TGCGCCAGCAGCTTGGCAACTAGTTATGAGCAGTTCTTC
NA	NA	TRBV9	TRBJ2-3	CASSPLKGGVYTQYF	TGTGCCAGCAGCCCCCTGAAGGGGGGCGTCTATACGCAGTATTTT
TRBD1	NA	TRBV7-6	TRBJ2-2	CASSLKGDRGPGELFF	TGTGCCAGCAGCTTAAAGGGGGACAGGGGGCCCGGGGAGCTGTTTTTT
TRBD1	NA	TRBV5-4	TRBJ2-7	CASSSGTVTLDEQYF	TGTGCCAGCTCGTCAGGGACAGTCACACTCGACGAGCAGTACTTC
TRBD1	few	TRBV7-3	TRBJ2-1	CASSLGTGQNNEQFF	TGTGCCAGCAGCCTCGGGACAGGACAGAACAATGAGCAGTTCTTC
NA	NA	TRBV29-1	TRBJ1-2	CSVVGGIDYGYTF	TGCAGCGTTGTCGGGGGAATCGACTATGGCTACACCTTC
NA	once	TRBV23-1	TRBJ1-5	CASQVWGYGGNQPQHF	TGCGCCAGCCAAGTCTGGGGGTACGGAGGCAATCAGCCCCAGCATTTT
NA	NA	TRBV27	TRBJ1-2	CASSFGAGSGGYTF	TGTGCCAGCAGTTTTGGGGCGGGGTCGGGGGGCTACACCTTC
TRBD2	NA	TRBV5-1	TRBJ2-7	CASSQQTSRPYEQYF	TGCGCCAGCAGCCAACAGACTAGCCGGCCCTACGAGCAGTACTTC
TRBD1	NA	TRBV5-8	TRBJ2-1	CASSLDRGPGQFF	TGTGCCAGCAGCTTGGACAGGGGGCCTGGGCAGTTCTTC
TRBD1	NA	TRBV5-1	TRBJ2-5	CASSSTGRETQYF	TGCGCCAGCAGCTCGACAGGGCGGGAGACCCAGTACTTC
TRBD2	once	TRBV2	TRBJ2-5	CASTEGLAGAETQYF	TGTGCCAGCACCGAGGGACTAGCGGGAGCGGAGACCCAGTACTTC
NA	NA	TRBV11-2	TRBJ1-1	CASSLDSGVSAFF	TGTGCCAGCAGCTTAGATTCTGGCGTATCCGCTTTCTTT
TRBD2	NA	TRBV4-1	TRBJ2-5	CASSQDLLRGGEETQYF	TGCGCCAGCAGCCAAGATTTATTGCGGGGGGGCGAAGAGACCCAGTACTTC
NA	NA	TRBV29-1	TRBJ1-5	CSVSPASGSNQPQHF	TGCAGCGTGTCCCCGGCCTCTGGGTCCAATCAGCCCCAGCATTTT
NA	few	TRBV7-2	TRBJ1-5	CASSPESNQPQHF	TGTGCCAGCAGTCCAGAAAGTAATCAGCCCCAGCATTTT
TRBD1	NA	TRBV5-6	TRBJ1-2	CASSFDTGGRGYTF	TGTGCCAGCAGCTTCGACACAGGGGGCCGAGGCTACACCTTC
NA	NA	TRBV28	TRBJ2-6	CASTGTGTSGANVLTF	TGTGCCAGCACCGGGACGGGCACCTCTGGGGCCAACGTCCTGACTTTC
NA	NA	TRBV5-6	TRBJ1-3	CASSFGVSGNTIYF	TGTGCCAGCAGCTTCGGTGTGTCTGGAAACACCATATATTTT
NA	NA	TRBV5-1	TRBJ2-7	CASSLARGSSYEQYF	TGCGCCAGCAGCTTGGCTCGGGGGAGCTCCTACGAGCAGTACTTC
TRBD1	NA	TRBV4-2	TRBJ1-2	CASGSTGQGGNYGYTF	TGTGCCAGCGGGTCTACAGGACAGGGGGGGAACTATGGCTACACCTTC